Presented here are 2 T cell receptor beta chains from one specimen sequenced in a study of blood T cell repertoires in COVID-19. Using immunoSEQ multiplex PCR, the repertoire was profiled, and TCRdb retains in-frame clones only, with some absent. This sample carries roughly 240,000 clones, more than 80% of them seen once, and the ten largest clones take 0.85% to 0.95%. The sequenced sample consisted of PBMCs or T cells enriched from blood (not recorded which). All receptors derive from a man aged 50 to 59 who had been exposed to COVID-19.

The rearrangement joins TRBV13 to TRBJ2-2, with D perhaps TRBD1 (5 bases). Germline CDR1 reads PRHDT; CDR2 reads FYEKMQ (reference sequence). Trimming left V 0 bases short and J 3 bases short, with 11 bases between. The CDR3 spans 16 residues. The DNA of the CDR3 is TGTGCCAGCAGCTTAGGCGGCAGGGTTGACACCGGGGAGCTGTTTTTT. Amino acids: CASSLGGRVDTGELFF.

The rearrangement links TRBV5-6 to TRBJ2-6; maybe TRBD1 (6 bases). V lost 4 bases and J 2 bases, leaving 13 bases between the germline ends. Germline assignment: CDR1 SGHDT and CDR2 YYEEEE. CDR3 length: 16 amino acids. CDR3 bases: TGTGCCAGCAGCCACAGGGAAACTCCTGGGGCCAACGTCCTGACTTTC. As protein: CASSHRETPGANVLTF.